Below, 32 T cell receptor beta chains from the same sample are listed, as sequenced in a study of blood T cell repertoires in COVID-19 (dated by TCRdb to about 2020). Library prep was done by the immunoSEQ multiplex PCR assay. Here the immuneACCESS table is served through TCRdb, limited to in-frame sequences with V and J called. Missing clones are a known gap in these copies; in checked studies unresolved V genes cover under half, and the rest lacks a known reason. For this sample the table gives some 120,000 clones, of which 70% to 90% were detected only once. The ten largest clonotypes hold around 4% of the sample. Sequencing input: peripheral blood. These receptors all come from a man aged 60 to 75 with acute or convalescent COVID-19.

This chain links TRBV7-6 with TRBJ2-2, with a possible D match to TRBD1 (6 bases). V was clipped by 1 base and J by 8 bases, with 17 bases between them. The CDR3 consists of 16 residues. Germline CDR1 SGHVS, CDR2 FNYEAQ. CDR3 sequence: CASSLGGAGATGELFF. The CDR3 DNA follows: TGTGCCAGCAGCTTAGGGGGCGCAGGGGCCACAGGGGAGCTGTTTTTT.

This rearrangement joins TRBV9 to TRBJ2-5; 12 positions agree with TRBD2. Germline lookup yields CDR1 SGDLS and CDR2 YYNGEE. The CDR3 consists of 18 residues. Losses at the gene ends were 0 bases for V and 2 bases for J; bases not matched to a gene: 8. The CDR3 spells CASSVGPLAGGGQETQYF. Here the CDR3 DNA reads TGTGCCAGCAGCGTAGGCCCACTAGCGGGAGGTGGGCAAGAGACCCAGTACTTC.

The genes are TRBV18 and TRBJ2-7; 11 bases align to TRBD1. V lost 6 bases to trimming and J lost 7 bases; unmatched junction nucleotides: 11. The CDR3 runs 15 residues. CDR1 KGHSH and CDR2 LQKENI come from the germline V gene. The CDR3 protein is CASSSGGQGVEEQYF. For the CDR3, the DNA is TGTGCCAGCTCGTCTGGGGGACAGGGGGTAGAGGAGCAGTACTTC.

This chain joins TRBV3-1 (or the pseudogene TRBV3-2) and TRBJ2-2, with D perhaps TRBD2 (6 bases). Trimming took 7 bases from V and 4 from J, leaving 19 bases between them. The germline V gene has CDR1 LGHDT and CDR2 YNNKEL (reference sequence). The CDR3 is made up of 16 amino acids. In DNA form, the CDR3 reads TGTGCCAGCAAGGGGAGCGGGCCTTTGATCACCGGGGAGCTGTTTTTT. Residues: CASKGSGPLITGELFF.

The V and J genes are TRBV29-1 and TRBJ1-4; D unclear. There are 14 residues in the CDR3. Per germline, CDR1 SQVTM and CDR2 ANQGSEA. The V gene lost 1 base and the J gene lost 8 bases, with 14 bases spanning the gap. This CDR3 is CSVEVRPGEEKLFF. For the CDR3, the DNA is TGCAGCGTTGAAGTTAGGCCCGGGGAAGAAAAACTGTTTTTT.

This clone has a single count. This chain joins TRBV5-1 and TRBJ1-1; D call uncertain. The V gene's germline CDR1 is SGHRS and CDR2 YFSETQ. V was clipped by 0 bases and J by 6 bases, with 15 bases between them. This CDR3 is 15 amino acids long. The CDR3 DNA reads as TGCGCCAGCAGCTTGGGACATTCTACGGGAGCTGAAGCTTTCTTT. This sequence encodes CASSLGHSTGAEAFF.

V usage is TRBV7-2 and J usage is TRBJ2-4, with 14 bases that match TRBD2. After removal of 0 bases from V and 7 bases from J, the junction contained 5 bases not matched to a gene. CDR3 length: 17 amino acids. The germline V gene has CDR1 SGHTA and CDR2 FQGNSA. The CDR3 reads CASSLAPTSGRANIQYF. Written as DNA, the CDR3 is TGTGCCAGCAGCTTAGCGCCGACTAGCGGGAGGGCCAACATTCAGTACTTC.

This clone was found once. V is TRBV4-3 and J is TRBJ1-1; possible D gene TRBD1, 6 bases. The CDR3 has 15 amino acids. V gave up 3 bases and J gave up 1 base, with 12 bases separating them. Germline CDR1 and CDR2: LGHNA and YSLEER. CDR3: CASSQRRGSNTEAFF. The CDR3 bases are TGCGCCAGCAGCCAGCGCAGGGGCTCGAACACTGAAGCTTTCTTT.

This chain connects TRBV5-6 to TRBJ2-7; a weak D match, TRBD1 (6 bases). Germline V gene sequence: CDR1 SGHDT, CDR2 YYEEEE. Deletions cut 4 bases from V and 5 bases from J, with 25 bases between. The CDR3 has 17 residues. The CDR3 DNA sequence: TGTGCCAGCAGCCCGAAAAAGAGGGCCAGGGGTCGAGACGAGCAGTACTTC. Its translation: CASSPKKRARGRDEQYF.

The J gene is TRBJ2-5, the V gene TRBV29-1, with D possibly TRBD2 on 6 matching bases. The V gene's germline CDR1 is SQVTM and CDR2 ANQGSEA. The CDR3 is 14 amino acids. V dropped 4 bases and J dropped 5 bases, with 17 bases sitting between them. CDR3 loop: CSVGHGGWRETQYF. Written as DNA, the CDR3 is TGCAGCGTTGGGCATGGAGGGTGGAGGGAGACCCAGTACTTC.

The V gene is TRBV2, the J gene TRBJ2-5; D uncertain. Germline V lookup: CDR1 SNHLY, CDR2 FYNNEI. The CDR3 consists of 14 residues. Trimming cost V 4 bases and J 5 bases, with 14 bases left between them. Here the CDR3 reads CASSGSARGETQYF. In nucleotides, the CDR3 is TGTGCCAGCAGTGGGTCTGCTAGAGGTGAGACCCAGTACTTC. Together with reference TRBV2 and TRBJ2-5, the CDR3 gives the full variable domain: EPEVTQTPSHQVTQMGQEVILRCVPISNHLYFYWYRQILGQKVEFLVSFYNNEISEKSEIFDDQFSVERPDGSNFTLKIRSTKLEDSAMYFCASSGSARGETQYFGPGTRLLVL.

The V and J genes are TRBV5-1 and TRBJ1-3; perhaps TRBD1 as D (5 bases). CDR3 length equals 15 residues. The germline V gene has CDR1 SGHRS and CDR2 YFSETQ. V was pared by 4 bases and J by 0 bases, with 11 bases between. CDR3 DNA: TGCGCCAGCAGCCCGGGACTGTCCTCTGGAAACACCATATATTTT. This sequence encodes CASSPGLSSGNTIYF.

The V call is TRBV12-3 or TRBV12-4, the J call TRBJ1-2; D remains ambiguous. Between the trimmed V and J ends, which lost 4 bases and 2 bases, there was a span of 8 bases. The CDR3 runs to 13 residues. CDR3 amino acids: CASSSGANYGYTF. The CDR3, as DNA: TGTGCCAGCAGTTCAGGTGCGAACTATGGCTACACCTTC.

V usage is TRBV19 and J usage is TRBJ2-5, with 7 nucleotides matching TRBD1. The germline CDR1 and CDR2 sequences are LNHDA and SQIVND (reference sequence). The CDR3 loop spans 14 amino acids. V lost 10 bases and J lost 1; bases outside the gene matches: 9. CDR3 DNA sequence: TGTGCCATTTCGCAGGGGGTCGGCCAAGAGACCCAGTACTTC. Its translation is CAISQGVGQETQYF.

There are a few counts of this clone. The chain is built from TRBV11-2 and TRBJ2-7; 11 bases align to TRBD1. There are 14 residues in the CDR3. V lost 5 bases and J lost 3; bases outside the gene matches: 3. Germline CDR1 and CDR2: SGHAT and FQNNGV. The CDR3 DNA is TGTGCCAGCAGCGGACAGGGGGCGGGCTACGAGCAGTACTTC. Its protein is CASSGQGAGYEQYF.

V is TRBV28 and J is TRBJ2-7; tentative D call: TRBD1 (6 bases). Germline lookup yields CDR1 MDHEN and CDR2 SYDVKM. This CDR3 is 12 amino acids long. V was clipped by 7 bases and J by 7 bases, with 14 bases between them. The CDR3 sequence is CASIKGVGEQYF. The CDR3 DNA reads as TGTGCCAGCATTAAGGGGGTGGGTGAGCAGTACTTC. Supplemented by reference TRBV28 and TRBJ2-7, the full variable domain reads DVKVTQSSRYLVKRTGEKVFLECVQDMDHENMFWYRQDPGLGLRLIYFSYDVKMKEKGDIPEGYSVSREKKERFSLILESASTNQTSMYLCASIKGVGEQYFGPGTRLTVT.

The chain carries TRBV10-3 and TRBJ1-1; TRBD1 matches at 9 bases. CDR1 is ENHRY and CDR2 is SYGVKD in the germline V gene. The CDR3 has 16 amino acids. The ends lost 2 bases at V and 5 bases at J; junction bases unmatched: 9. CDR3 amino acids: CAISELRTGERTEAFF. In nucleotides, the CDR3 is TGTGCCATCAGTGAGCTCCGGACAGGGGAACGAACTGAAGCTTTCTTT.

The CDR3 spells CASSLLAGSTDTQYF. The CDR3 bases are TGTGCCAGCAGCTTACTAGCGGGGAGCACAGATACGCAGTATTTT. This chain links TRBV7-7 with TRBJ2-3; 9 bases match TRBD2. CDR3 length: 15 amino acids. Germline V gene lookup returns CDR1 SSHAT and CDR2 FNYEAQ (reference sequence). V dropped 2 bases and J dropped 0; count of bases not matched to a gene: 0.

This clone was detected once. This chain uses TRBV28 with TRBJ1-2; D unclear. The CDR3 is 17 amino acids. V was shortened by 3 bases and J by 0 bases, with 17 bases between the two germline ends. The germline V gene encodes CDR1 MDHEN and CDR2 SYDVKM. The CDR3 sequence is CASSLIGRAYSNYGYTF. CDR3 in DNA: TGTGCCAGCAGTTTGATCGGGCGGGCGTACTCTAACTATGGCTACACCTTC.

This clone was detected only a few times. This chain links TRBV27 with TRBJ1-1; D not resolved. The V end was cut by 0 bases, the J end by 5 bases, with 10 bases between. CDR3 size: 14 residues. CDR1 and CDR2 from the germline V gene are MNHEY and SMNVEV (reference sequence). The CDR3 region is CASSLSGGWTEAFF. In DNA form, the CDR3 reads TGTGCCAGCAGTTTATCGGGAGGGTGGACTGAAGCTTTCTTT.

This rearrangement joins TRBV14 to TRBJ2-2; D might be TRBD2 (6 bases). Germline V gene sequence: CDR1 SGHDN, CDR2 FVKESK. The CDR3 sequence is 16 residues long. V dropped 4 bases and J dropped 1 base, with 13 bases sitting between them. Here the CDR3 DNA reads TGTGCCAGCAGCCCCCGGCTAGCGCAGAACACCGGGGAGCTGTTTTTT. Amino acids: CASSPRLAQNTGELFF.

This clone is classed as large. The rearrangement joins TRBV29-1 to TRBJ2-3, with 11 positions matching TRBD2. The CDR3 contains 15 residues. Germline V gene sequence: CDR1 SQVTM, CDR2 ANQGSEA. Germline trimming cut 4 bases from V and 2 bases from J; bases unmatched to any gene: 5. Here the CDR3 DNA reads TGCAGCGTTGCATTAGCGGGAGGGATCACAGATACGCAGTATTTT. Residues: CSVALAGGITDTQYF.

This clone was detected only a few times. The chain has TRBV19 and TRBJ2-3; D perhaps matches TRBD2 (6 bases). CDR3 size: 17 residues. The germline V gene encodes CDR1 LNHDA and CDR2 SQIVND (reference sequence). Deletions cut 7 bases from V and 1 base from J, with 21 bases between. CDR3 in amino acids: CASKMRGLLRGTDTQYF. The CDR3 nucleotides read TGTGCCAGTAAAATGAGGGGACTCCTGAGAGGCACAGATACGCAGTATTTT. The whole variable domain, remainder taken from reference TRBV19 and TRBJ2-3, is DGGITQSPKYLFRKEGQNVTLSCEQNLNHDAMYWYRQDPGQGLRLIYYSQIVNDFQKGDIAEGYSVSREKKESFPLTVTSAQKNPTAFYLCASKMRGLLRGTDTQYFGPGTRLTVL.

Here the CDR3 reads CAIRGASGNNEQFF. The CDR3 DNA sequence: TGTGCCATCAGGGGGGCTAGCGGAAACAATGAGCAGTTCTTC. The chain carries TRBV10-3 and TRBJ2-1; weak D call: TRBD2 (7 bases). The germline V gene has CDR1 ENHRY and CDR2 SYGVKD. Trimming removed 6 bases from V and 5 bases from J, with 14 bases in between. There are 14 residues in the CDR3.

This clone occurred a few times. CDR3 coding DNA: TGCGCCAGCAGCCGGTCGGGACAAAGCTTTAACTATGGCTACACCTTC. It encodes CASSRSGQSFNYGYTF. V gene TRBV4-3 combines with J gene TRBJ1-2; perhaps TRBD1 as D (6 bases). V gave up 4 bases and J gave up 1 base, with 16 bases separating them. Germline assignment: CDR1 LGHNA and CDR2 YSLEER. This CDR3 comprises 16 residues.

The CDR3 DNA sequence: TGTGCCAGCAGCTTTCCAGGGGCAGAAGGGTATGGCTACACCTTC. Protein product: CASSFPGAEGYGYTF. The chain recombines TRBV7-2 with TRBJ1-2, with TRBD1 as a possible D gene (6 bases). The CDR3 has 15 residues. The V gene's germline CDR1 is SGHTA and CDR2 FQGNSA. The germline V and J ends were trimmed by 3 bases and 5 bases, with 16 bases remaining between them.

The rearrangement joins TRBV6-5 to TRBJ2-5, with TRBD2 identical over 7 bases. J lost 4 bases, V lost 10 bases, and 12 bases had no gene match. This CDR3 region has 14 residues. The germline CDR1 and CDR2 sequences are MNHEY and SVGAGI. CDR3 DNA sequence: TGTGCCATCCATTGGGGAGGGGCGGGAGAGACCCAGTACTTC. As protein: CAIHWGGAGETQYF.

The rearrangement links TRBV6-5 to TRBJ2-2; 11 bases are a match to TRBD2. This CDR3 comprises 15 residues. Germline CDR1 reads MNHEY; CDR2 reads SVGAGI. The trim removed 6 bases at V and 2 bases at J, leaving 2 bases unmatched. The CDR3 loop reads CASRRLAGNTGELFF. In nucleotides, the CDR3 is TGTGCCAGCAGGCGACTAGCGGGAAACACCGGGGAGCTGTTTTTT.

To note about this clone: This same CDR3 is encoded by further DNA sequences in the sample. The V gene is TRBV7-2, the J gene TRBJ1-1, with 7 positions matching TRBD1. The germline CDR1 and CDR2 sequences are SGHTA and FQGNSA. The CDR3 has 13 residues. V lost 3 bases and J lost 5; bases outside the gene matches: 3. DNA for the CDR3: TGTGCCAGCAGCTTTTACAGGGGAACTGAAGCTTTCTTT. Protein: CASSFYRGTEAFF.

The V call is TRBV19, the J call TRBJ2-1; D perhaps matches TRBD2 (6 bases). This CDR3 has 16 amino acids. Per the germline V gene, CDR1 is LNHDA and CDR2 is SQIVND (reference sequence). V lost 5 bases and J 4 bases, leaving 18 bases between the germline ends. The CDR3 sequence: CASSSLVAESYNEQFF. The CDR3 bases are TGTGCCAGTAGTTCTTTGGTAGCGGAATCATACAATGAGCAGTTCTTC.

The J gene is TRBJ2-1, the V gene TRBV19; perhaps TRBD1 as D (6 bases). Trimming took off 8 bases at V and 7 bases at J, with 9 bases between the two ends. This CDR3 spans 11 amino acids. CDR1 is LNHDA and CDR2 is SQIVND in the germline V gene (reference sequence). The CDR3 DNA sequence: TGTGCCAGTGCCCAGGGGAATGAGCAGTTCTTC. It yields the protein CASAQGNEQFF.

DNA for the CDR3: TGTGCCAGCACCCCGACAGGACCATCCTCCTACGAGCAGTACTTC. This encodes CASTPTGPSSYEQYF. The gene calls are TRBV2 and TRBJ2-7; TRBD1 might be the D (6 bases). Germline V lookup: CDR1 SNHLY, CDR2 FYNNEI. V lost 7 bases and J 0 bases, leaving 16 bases between the germline ends. The CDR3 spans 15 residues. Variable domain in full (rest from reference TRBV2 and TRBJ2-7): EPEVTQTPSHQVTQMGQEVILRCVPISNHLYFYWYRQILGQKVEFLVSFYNNEISEKSEIFDDQFSVERPDGSNFTLKIRSTKLEDSAMYFCASTPTGPSSYEQYFGPGTRLTVT.